This is a list of T cell receptor beta chains from one sample in a study of early T cells in non-severe SARS-CoV-2 infection. TCRdb reanalysed the 5' RACE reads using MiXCR and keeps one entry per CDR3 protein. This table has tens of thousands of distinct CDR3 sequences, 9.5% to 15% appearing once. Sequenced input: whole blood. All receptors derive from an adult who was a healthcare worker with PCR-confirmed SARS-CoV-2 infection or an uninfected control (not recorded which). Both conserved end residues are part of each CDR3. Fields, in order: CDR3 protein, CDR3 DNA, V gene, D gene, J gene, clone size. D genes are given only for firm matches. Rows may omit the clone size; those that give it use once, few, many or a size class.

CDR3: CASRPFEGRNEKLFF
DNA: TGTGCCAGCAGACCCTTCGAGGGGCGTAATGAAAAACTGTTTTTT
V: TRBV2
D: .
J: TRBJ1-4
size: many

CDR3: CASIATGLGDGYGYTF
DNA: TGTGCCAGTATCGCGACAGGGTTGGGAGATGGGTATGGCTACACCTTC
V: TRBV19
D: TRBD1
J: TRBJ1-2
size: many

CDR3: CASSLGTQYF
DNA: TGTGCCAGCAGCCTAGGTACGCAGTATTTT
V: TRBV7-9
D: .
J: TRBJ2-3
size: many

CDR3: CASATSREEEQFF
DNA: TGTGCCAGCGCCACTAGCCGGGAGGAGGAGCAGTTCTTC
V: TRBV2
D: TRBD2
J: TRBJ2-1
size: .

CDR3: CSARVGVGNTEAFF
DNA: TGCAGTGCTAGAGTGGGAGTCGGCAACACTGAAGCTTTCTTT
V: TRBV20-1
D: .
J: TRBJ1-1
size: .

CDR3: CAISSRTENTEAFF
DNA: TGTGCCATCAGTTCCCGGACGGAGAACACTGAAGCTTTCTTT
V: TRBV10-3
D: .
J: TRBJ1-1
size: few

CDR3: CASSPVSRGRRNTGELFF
DNA: TGCGCCAGCAGCCCCGTGTCTCGGGGCCGACGTAACACCGGGGAGCTGTTTTTT
V: TRBV5-1
D: .
J: TRBJ2-2
size: many

CDR3: CSVDGGRNYGYTF
DNA: TGCAGCGTTGATGGGGGCAGGAACTATGGCTACACCTTC
V: TRBV29-1
D: .
J: TRBJ1-2
size: .

CDR3: CSVGPTGRKFGYTF
DNA: TGCAGCGTAGGACCGACAGGACGAAAATTCGGCTACACCTTC
V: TRBV29-1
D: .
J: TRBJ1-2
size: many

CDR3: CASSPGLHSGNTIYF
DNA: TGTGCCAGCAGCCCCGGCCTGCATTCGGGAAACACCATATATTTT
V: TRBV9
D: .
J: TRBJ1-3
size: many

CDR3: CASSDKSYEQYF
DNA: TGTGCCAGCAGCGATAAGTCCTACGAGCAGTACTTC
V: TRBV6-2/TRBV6-3
D: .
J: TRBJ2-7
size: many

CDR3: CASSQGLQETQYF
DNA: TGTGCCAGCAGCCAAGGACTACAGGAGACCCAGTACTTC
V: TRBV14
D: .
J: TRBJ2-5
size: many

CDR3: CSARAGGYEQYF
DNA: TGCAGTGCTAGGGCTGGGGGTTACGAGCAGTACTTC
V: TRBV20-1
D: .
J: TRBJ2-7
size: .

CDR3: CASSLFLAGGSTDTQYF
DNA: TGTGCCAGCAGTTTGTTCCTAGCGGGAGGGTCAACAGATACGCAGTATTTT
V: TRBV28
D: TRBD2
J: TRBJ2-3
size: many

CDR3: CASSVVGQINQPQHF
DNA: TGTGCCAGCAGTGTCGTTGGGCAGATCAATCAGCCCCAGCATTTT
V: TRBV6-1
D: .
J: TRBJ1-5
size: many

CDR3: CASSRPGQGPDTQYF
DNA: TGTGCCAGCAGCAGGCCAGGCCAGGGCCCAGATACGCAGTATTTT
V: TRBV7-9
D: .
J: TRBJ2-3
size: many

CDR3: CATSDSHEQFF
DNA: TGTGCCACCAGTGATTCCCATGAGCAGTTCTTC
V: TRBV24-1
D: .
J: TRBJ2-1
size: many

CDR3: CASSLEGDSRTSGYTF
DNA: TGTGCCAGCAGCTTAGAGGGAGACAGCCGTACGAGTGGCTACACCTTC
V: TRBV7-9
D: .
J: TRBJ1-2
size: many

CDR3: CASSRRGSDSNQPQHF
DNA: TGCGCCAGCAGCAGAAGGGGGTCCGATAGCAATCAGCCCCAGCATTTT
V: TRBV10-2
D: .
J: TRBJ1-5
size: many

CDR3: CASRLPRGRGNEKLFF
DNA: TGTGCCAGCCGCCTGCCCCGGGGACGGGGTAATGAAAAACTGTTTTTT
V: TRBV28
D: .
J: TRBJ1-4
size: many

CDR3: CSVAGGSGSGTDTQYF
DNA: TGCAGCGTTGCCGGGGGTAGCGGGAGCGGGACAGATACGCAGTATTTT
V: TRBV29-1
D: TRBD2
J: TRBJ2-3
size: few

CDR3: CSTFDYEQYF
DNA: TGCAGTACCTTCGACTACGAGCAGTACTTC
V: TRBV20-1
D: .
J: TRBJ2-7
size: many

CDR3: CAWRRYTDTQYF
DNA: TGTGCCTGGAGAAGGTACACAGATACGCAGTATTTT
V: TRBV30
D: .
J: TRBJ2-3
size: many

CDR3: CASSATSGGYNEQFF
DNA: TGTGCCAGCAGTGCCACTAGCGGAGGTTACAATGAGCAGTTCTTC
V: TRBV27
D: TRBD2
J: TRBJ2-1
size: many

CDR3: CSTETQDYGYTF
DNA: TGCAGCACGGAGACCCAGGACTATGGCTACACCTTC
V: TRBV29-1
D: .
J: TRBJ1-2
size: many

CDR3: CASSLHREQYF
DNA: TGTGCCAGCAGCTTACATCGTGAGCAGTACTTC
V: TRBV11-2
D: .
J: TRBJ2-7
size: many

CDR3: CSARGGWRPNEKLFF
DNA: TGCAGTGCTCGGGGGGGGTGGAGGCCTAATGAAAAACTGTTTTTT
V: TRBV20-1
D: .
J: TRBJ1-4
size: many